Below, 3 T cell receptor beta chains from the same sample are listed, as sequenced in a study of T cell changes during pregnancy in multiple sclerosis. Some clones are missing from TCRdb's copy, which holds only in-frame ones; the method was immunoSEQ multiplex PCR. The sample lists 30,000 or so clones; about 88% were seen once. The sample was CD8+ T cells from peripheral blood mononuclear cells, taken in the second trimester of pregnancy. All receptors come from a female donor with multiple sclerosis, enrolled in a pregnancy study.

A note on this clone: This same CDR3 is encoded by further DNA sequences in the sample. The chain recombines TRBV4-1 with TRBJ2-3; 7 nucleotides line up with TRBD1. Germline V gives CDR1 MGHRA, CDR2 YSYEKL. V lost 3 bases and J lost 10; bases outside the gene matches: 7. The CDR3 has 13 amino acids. As DNA, the CDR3 is TGCGCCAGCAGCCAGACAGGGATAAGAGCGCAGTATTTT. Translating gives CASSQTGIRAQYF.

This chain joins TRBV6-5 and TRBJ1-1; tentative D call: TRBD1 (5 bases). Trimming shortened V by 7 bases and J by 11 bases, and 17 bases separated the two germline ends. Germline V gene data show CDR1 as MNHEY and CDR2 as SVGAGI. The CDR3 extends over 12 amino acids. This CDR3 reads CASTIPGGWAFF. For the CDR3, the DNA is TGTGCCAGCACTATTCCTGGGGGGTGGGCTTTCTTT.

Points on this clone: At one end, the junction sequence differs from germline, possibly due to a read error. Other nucleotide sequences in the sample specify the same CDR3. V is TRBV7-6 and J is TRBJ2-7, with D perhaps TRBD2 (7 bases). In germline, CDR1 is SGHVS, CDR2 FNYEAQ. CDR3 size: 14 residues. CDR3 bases: TGTGCTAGCAGCCCCACAGGGAGGGTTTACGAGCAGTACTTC. As protein: CASSPTGRVYEQYF.